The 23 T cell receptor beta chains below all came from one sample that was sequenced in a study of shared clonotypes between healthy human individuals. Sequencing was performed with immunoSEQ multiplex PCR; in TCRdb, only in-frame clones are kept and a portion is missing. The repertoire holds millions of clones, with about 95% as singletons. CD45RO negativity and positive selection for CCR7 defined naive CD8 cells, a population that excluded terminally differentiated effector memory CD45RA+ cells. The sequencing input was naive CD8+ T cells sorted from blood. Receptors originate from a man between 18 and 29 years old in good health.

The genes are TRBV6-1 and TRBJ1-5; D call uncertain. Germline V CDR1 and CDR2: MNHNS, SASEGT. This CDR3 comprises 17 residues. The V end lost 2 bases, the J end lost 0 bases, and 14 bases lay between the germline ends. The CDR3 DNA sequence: TGTGCCAGCAGTGAACCGAGGGCCCGGGGTAGCAATCAGCCCCAGCATTTT. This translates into CASSEPRARGSNQPQHF.

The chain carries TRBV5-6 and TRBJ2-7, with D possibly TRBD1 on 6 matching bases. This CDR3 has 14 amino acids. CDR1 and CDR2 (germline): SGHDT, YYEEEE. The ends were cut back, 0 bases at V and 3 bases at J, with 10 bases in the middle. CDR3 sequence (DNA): TGTGCCAGCAGCTTGGAGACAGGTTTCTACGAGCAGTACTTC. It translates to CASSLETGFYEQYF. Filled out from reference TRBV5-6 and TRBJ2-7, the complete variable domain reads DAGVTQSPTHLIKTRGQQVTLRCSPKSGHDTVSWYQQALGQGPQFIFQYYEEEERQRGNFPDRFSGHQFPNYSSELNVNALLLGDSALYLCASSLETGFYEQYFGPGTRLTVT.

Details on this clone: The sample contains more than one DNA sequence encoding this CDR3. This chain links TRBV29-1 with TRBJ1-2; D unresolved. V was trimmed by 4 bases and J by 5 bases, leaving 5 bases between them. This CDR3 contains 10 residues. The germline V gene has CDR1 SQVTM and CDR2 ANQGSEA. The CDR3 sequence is CSVGGYGYTF. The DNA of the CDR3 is TGCAGCGTTGGGGGTTATGGCTACACCTTC.

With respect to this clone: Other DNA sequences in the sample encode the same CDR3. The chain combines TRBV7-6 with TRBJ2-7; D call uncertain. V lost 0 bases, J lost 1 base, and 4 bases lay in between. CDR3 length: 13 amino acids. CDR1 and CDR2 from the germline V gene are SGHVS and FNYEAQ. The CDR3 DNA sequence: TGTGCCAGCAGCTTAGCCCGATCCTACGAGCAGTACTTC. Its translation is CASSLARSYEQYF.

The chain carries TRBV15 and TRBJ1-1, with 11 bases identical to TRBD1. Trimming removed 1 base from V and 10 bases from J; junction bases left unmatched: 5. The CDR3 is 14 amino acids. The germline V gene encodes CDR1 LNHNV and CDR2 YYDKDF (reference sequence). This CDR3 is CATSRAGQGVRAFF. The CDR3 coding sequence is TGTGCCACCAGCAGAGCGGGACAGGGGGTAAGAGCTTTCTTT. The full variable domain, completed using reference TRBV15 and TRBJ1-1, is DAMVIQNPRYQVTQFGKPVTLSCSQTLNHNVMYWYQQKSSQAPKLLFHYYDKDFNNEADTPDNFQSRRPNTSFCFLDIRSPGLGDTAMYLCATSRAGQGVRAFFGQGTRLTVV.

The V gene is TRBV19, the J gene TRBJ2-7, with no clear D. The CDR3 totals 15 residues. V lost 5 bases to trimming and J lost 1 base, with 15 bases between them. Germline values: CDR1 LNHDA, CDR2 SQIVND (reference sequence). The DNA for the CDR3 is TGTGCCAGTAGTCCCGCGGTAGGGTGGTCCTACGAGCAGTACTTC. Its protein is CASSPAVGWSYEQYF.

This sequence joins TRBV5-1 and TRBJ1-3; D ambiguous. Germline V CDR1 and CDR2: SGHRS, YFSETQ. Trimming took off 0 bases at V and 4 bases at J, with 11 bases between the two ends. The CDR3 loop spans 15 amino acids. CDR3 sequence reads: CASSLDGEPGNTIYF. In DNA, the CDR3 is TGCGCCAGCAGCTTGGATGGGGAGCCAGGAAACACCATATATTTT.

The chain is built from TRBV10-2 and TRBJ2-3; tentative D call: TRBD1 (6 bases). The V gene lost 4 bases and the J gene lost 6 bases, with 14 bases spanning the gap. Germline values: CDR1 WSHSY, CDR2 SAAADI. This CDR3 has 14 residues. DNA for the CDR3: TGCGCCAGCAGTGTAACAGGGCTCTCGGATACGCAGTATTTT. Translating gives CASSVTGLSDTQYF.

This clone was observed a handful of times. The CDR3 is CASSEGPDLNTEAFF. The CDR3, as DNA: TGTGCCAGCTCGGAGGGCCCGGACTTGAACACTGAAGCTTTCTTT. This sequence joins TRBV7-9 and TRBJ1-1; D unresolved. Germline values: CDR1 SEHNR, CDR2 FQNEAQ (reference sequence). Trimming took off 8 bases at V and 0 bases at J, with 16 bases between the two ends. There are 15 residues in the CDR3.

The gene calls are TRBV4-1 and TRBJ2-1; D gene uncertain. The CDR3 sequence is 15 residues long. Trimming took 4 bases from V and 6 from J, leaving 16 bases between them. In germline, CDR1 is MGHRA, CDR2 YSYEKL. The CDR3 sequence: CASSPAWVMVNEQFF. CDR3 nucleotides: TGCGCCAGCAGCCCCGCCTGGGTGATGGTCAATGAGCAGTTCTTC.

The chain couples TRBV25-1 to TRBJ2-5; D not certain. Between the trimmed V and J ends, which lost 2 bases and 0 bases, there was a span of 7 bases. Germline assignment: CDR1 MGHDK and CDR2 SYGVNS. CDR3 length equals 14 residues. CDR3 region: CASSEEEYQETQYF. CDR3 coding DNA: TGTGCCAGCAGTGAAGAGGAGTACCAAGAGACCCAGTACTTC.

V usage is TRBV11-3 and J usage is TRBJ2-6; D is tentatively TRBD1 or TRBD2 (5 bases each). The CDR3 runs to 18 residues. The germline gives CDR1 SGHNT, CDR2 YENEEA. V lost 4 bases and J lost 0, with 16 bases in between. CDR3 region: CASSWTGTEHSGANVLTF. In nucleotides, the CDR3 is TGTGCCAGCAGCTGGACCGGGACGGAGCACTCTGGGGCCAACGTCCTGACTTTC.

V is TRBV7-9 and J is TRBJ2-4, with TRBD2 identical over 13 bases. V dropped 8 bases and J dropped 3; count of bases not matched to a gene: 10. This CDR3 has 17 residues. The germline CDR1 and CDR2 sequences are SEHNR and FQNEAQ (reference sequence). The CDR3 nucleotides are TGTGCCAGCTCCGGACTAGCGGGAGAGTGGGGCAAAAACATTCAGTACTTC. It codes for CASSGLAGEWGKNIQYF.

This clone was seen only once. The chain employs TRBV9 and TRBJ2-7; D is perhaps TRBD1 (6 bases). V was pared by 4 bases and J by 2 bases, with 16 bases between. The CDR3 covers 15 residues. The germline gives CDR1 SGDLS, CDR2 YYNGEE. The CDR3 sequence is CASSSTPGTTYEQYF. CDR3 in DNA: TGTGCCAGCAGCTCCACCCCCGGGACAACCTACGAGCAGTACTTC.

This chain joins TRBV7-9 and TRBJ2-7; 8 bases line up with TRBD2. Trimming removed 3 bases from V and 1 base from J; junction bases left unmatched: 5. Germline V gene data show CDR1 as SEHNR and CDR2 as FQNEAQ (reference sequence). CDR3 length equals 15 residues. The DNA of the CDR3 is TGTGCCAGCAGCTTGGAAAGCGGGGGTTCCTACGAGCAGTACTTC. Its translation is CASSLESGGSYEQYF.

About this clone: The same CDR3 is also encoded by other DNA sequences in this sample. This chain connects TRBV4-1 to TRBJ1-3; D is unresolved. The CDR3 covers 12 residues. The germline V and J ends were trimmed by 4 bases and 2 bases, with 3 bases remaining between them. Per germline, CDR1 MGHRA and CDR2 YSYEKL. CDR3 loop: CASSPAGNTIYF. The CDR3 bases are TGCGCCAGCAGCCCGGCTGGAAACACCATATATTTT.

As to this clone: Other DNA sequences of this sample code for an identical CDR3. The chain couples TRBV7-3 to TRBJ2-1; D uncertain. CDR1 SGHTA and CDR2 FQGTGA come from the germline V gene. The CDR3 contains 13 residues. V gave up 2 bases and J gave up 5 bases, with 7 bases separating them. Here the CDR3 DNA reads TGTGCCAGCAGCTTAGGGCTCAACAATGAGCAGTTCTTC. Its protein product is CASSLGLNNEQFF. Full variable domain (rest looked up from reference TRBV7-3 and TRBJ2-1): GAGVSQTPSNKVTEKGKYVELRCDPISGHTALYWYRQSLGQGPEFLIYFQGTGAADDSGLPNDRFFAVRPEGSVSTLKIQRTERGDSAVYLCASSLGLNNEQFFGPGTRLTVL.

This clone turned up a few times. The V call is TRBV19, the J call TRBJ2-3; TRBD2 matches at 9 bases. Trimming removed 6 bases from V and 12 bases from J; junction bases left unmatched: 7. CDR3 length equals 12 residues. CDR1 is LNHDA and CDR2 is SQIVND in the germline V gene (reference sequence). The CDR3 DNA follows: TGTGCCAGTAGCTTACTAGCGGGTCCACAGTATTTT. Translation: CASSLLAGPQYF.

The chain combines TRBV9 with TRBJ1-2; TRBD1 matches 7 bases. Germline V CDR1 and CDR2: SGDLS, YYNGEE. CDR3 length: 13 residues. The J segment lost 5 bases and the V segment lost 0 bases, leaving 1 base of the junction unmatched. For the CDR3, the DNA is TGTGCCAGCAGCGTAGAACAGGGGTATGGCTACACCTTC. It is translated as CASSVEQGYGYTF.

Here the CDR3 reads CASSLGRAANYGYTF. The CDR3 DNA sequence: TGTGCCAGCAGTTTAGGAAGGGCCGCTAACTATGGCTACACCTTC. This sequence joins TRBV28 and TRBJ1-2; D gene unclear. V lost 2 bases to trimming and J lost 0 bases, with 10 bases between them. The CDR3 extends over 15 amino acids. The V gene's germline CDR1 is MDHEN and CDR2 SYDVKM.

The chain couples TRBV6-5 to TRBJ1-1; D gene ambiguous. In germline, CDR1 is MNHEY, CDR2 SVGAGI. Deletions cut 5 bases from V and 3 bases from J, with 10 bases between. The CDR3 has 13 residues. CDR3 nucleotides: TGTGCCAGCAGTCCCCTATTAGACACTGAAGCTTTCTTT. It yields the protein CASSPLLDTEAFF.

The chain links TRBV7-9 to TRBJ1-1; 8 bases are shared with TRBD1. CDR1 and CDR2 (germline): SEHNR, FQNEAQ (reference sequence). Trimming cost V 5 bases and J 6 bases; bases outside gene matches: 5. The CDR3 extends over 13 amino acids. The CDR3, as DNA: TGTGCCAGCAGCCGCGGGACAGGCCCTGAAGCTTTCTTT. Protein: CASSRGTGPEAFF.

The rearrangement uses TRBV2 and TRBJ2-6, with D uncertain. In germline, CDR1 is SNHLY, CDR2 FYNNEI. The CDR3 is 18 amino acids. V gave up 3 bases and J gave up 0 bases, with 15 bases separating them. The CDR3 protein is CASSDGAQFYSGANVLTF. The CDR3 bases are TGTGCCAGCAGTGACGGTGCCCAGTTCTACTCTGGGGCCAACGTCCTGACTTTC.